This T cell receptor (beta chain) was recorded in a study of blood T cell repertoires in COVID-19 (TCRdb year 2020). A note on the overall study: Samples from collaborators originated in the United States, Italy and Spain and spanned both the acute and convalescent phases of COVID-19. The repertoires were made available in a free public database intended to serve as a resource for research on the immune response to SARS-CoV-2. Deeply sampled blood TCRbeta repertoires from subjects exposed to, actively infected with, or recovered from COVID-19 were included in the dataset. The material from the prospective study consisted of cDNA or gDNA derived from T cells, B-cell-depleted T cells, or PBMCs. Where available, HLA class I and class II types were obtained from metadata supplied by the sample provider rather than from assay-based typing. The samples were drawn from two sources: the first 160 participants of the ongoing ImmuneRACE study, and fewer than 1,500 subjects contributed by 6 global collaborators. A de-identified subject ID, COVID-19 status, age in years and sex were almost always included in the sample metadata. Overall study outcomes, separate from this receptor: The quantity of clinical and demographic metadata differed by source and by participant and was supplied without curation.

CDR1 and CDR2 are drawn from the germline V gene (reference sequence): SEHNR, FQNEAQ. V loses 0 bases of germline sequence and J loses 3 bases, and the interval between the two ends is 11 bases. Spanning cysteine to phenylalanine, the CDR3 consists of 15 amino acids. Of all the DNA, just the CDR3 is kept, 45 bases in frame from base 1. Concerning this clone: Its antigen remains unidentified. No base qualities exist here, and no much larger clone lies one base off it.

TCRbeta CDR3 regions were amplified from genomic DNA using the immunoSEQ Assay, a bias-controlled multiplex PCR. Per the source publication's procedure: The number of nucleated cells in each sample was estimated from the amplification of reference gene primers within the assay. To quantify the absolute abundance of each unique TCRbeta CDR3 rearrangement, sequence reads were collapsed and filtered. For each sample, productive Simpson clonality was calculated by taking the square root of Simpson's diversity index across productive rearrangements. What TCRdb holds here is the immuneACCESS table cut down to in-frame rearrangements. Part of the clones is not present; checked against another copy, under half of the missing clones reflect an unresolved V gene, and the others are unexplained. V and J calls and clone size are copied from that table; D and trimming were computed from the DNA. The sample includes about 74,000 clones, with more than 70% observed a single time. Roughly 2.6% of the sample belongs to the ten largest clones.

The collaborating institutions used their own protocols to collect whole blood in K2EDTA tubes. For TCRbeta analysis, collaborator samples were shipped as frozen whole blood, as isolated PBMCs, or as DNA extracted from either sample type. This clonotype was sampled from an older man with active or convalescent COVID-19. Sequencing was carried out using peripheral blood. The chain is made from TRBV7-9 and TRBJ1-1, with TRBD1 as a weak D call on 6 bases. Here the CDR3 is given as CASSLAVQGDTEAFF. The nucleotide sequence reads as follows: TGTGCCAGCAGCTTAGCGGTACAGGGAGACACTGAAGCTTTCTTT.